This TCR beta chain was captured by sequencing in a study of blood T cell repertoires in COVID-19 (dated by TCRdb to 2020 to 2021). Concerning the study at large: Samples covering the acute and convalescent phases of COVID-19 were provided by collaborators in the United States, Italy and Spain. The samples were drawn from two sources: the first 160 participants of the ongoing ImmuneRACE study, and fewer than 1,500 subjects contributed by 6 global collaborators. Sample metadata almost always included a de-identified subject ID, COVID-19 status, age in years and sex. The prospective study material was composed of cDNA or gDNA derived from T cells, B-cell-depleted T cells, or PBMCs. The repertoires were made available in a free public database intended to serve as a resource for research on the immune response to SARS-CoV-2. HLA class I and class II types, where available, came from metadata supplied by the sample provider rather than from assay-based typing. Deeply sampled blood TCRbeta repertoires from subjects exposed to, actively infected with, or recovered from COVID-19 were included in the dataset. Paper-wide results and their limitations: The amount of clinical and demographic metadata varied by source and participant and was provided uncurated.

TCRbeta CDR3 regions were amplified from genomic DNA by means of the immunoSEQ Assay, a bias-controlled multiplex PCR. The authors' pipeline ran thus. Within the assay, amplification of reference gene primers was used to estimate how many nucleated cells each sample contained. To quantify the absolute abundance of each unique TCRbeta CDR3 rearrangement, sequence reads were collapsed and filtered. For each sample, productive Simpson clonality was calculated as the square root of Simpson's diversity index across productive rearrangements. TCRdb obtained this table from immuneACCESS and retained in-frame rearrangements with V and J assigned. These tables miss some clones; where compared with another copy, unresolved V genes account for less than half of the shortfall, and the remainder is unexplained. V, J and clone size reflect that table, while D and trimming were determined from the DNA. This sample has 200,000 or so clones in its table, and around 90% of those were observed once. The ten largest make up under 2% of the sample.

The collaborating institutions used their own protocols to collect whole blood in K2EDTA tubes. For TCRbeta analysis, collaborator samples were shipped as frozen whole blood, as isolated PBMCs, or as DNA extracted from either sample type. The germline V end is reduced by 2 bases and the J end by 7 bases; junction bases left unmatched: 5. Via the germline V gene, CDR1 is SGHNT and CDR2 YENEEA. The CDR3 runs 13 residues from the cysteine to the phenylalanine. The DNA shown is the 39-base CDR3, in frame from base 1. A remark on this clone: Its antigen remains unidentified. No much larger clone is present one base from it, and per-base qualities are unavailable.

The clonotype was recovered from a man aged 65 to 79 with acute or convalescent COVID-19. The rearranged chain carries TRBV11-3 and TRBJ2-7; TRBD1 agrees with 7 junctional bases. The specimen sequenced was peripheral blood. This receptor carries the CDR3 CASSLKGASEQYF. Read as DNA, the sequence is TGTGCCAGCAGCTTAAAGGGGGCGAGTGAGCAGTACTTC.